The 2 T cell receptor beta chains in this list originate from one sample, sequenced in a study of CD8+CD57+ T cells in acquired aplastic anemia. Patients picked for sequencing had shown CD8+CD57+ cell expansion detected by flow cytometry. According to the study, genomic DNA was the template for TCR beta VDJ and CDR3 profiling. From the reads, TCRdb called clonotypes with MiXCR, one entry per CDR3 protein. The data hold roughly 220,000 distinct CDR3 sequences, with 65% observed a single time. Sequenced: sorted CD4+, CD8+, or CD8+CD57+ T cells (not recorded which) from PBMCs. All receptors come from a human donor with aplastic anemia.

For the CDR3, the DNA is TGCAGTGCTAGAGATCTTGGCCGACCACAAGTGCTTGAGCAGTTCTTC. Translated: CSARDLGRPQVLEQFF. V and J are TRBV20-1 and TRBJ2-1, with no clear D. The CDR3 totals 16 residues. V was clipped by 0 bases and J by 9 bases, with 21 bases between them. Germline V gives CDR1 DFQATT, CDR2 SNEGSKA (reference sequence).

For this clonotype: A read error may explain this, as a much larger clone is one base away. The V gene is TRBV5-1, the J gene TRBJ2-1; either TRBD1 or TRBD2 may supply D (6 bases each). The CDR3 contains 18 residues. Between the trimmed V and J ends, which lost 3 bases and 2 bases, there was a span of 21 bases. CDR1 and CDR2 (germline): SGHRS, YFSETQ. CDR3 DNA sequence: TGCGCCAGCAGCTGGAAGGGGGGACCTTCCGGCGCCTACAATGAGCAGTTCTTC. It translates to CASSWKGGPSGAYNEQFF.